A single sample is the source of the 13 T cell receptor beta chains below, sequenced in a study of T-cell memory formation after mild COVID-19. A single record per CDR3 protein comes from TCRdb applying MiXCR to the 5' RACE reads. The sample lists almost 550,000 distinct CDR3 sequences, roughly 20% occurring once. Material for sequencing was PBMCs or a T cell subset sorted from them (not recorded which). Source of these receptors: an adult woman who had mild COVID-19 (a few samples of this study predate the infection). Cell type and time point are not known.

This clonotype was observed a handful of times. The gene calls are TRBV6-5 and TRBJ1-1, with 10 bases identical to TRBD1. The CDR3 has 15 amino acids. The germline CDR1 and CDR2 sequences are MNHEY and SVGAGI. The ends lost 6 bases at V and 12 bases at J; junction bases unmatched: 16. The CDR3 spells CASSSTGTGATGSFF. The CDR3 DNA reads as TGTGCCAGCAGCTCAACCGGGACAGGGGCAACGGGGTCTTTCTTT.

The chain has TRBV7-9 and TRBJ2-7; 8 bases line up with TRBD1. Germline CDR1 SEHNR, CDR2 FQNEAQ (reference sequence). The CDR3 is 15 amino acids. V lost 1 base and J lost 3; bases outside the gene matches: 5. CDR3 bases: TGTGCCAGCAGCTTAGGGTCCGGGACAGGCTACGAGCAGTACTTC. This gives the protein CASSLGSGTGYEQYF.

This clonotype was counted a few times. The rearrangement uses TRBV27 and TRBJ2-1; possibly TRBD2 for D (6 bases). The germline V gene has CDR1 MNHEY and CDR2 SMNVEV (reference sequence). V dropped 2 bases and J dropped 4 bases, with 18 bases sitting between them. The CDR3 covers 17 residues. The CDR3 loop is CASSLAGGAREYNEQFF. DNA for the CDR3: TGTGCCAGCAGTTTAGCAGGCGGGGCGAGAGAGTACAATGAGCAGTTCTTC.

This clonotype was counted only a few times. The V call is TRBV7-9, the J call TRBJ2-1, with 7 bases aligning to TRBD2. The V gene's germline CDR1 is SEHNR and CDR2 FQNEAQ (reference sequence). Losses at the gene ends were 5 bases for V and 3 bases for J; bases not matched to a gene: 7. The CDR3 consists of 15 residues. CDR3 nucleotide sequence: TGTGCCAGCAGCCCAAGCGGGACCTTCTACAATGAGCAGTTCTTC. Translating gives CASSPSGTFYNEQFF.

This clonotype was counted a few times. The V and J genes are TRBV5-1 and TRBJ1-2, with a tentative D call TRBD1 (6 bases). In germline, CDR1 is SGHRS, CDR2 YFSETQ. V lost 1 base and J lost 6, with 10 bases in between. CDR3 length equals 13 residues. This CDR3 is CASSLSQGHGYTF. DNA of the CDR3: TGCGCCAGCAGCTTGTCACAGGGCCATGGCTACACCTTC.

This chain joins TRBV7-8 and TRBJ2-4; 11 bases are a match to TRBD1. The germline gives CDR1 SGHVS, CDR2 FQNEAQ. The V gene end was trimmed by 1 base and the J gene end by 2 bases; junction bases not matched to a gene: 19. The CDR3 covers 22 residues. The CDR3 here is CASSLVAVFWTGGYGSKNIQYF. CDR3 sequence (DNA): TGTGCCAGCAGCTTAGTCGCCGTTTTTTGGACAGGGGGCTATGGGTCCAAAAACATTCAGTACTTC.

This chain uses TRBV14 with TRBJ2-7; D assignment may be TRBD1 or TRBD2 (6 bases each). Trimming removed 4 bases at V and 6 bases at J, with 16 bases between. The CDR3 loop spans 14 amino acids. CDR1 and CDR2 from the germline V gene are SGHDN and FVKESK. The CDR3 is CASSPLAGGGEQYF. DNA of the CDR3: TGTGCCAGCAGCCCCCTCGCCGGGGGCGGCGAGCAGTACTTC. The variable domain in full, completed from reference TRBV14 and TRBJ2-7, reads EAGVTQFPSHSVIEKGQTVTLRCDPISGHDNLYWYRRVMGKEIKFLLHFVKESKQDESGMPNNRFLAERTGGTYSTLKVQPAELEDSGVYFCASSPLAGGGEQYFGPGTRLTVT.

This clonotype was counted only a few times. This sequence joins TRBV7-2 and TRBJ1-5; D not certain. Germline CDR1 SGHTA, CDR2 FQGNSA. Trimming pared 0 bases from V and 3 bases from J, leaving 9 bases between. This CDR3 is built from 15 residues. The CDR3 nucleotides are TGTGCCAGCAGCTTAGCGGCGGGGTCCAATCAGCCCCAGCATTTT. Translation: CASSLAAGSNQPQHF.

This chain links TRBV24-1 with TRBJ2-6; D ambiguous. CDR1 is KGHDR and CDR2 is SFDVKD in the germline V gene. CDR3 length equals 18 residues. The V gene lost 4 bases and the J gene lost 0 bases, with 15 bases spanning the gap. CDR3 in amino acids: CATSDPSGFGSGANVLTF. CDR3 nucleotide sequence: TGTGCCACCAGTGACCCTTCTGGGTTCGGCTCTGGGGCCAACGTCCTGACTTTC.

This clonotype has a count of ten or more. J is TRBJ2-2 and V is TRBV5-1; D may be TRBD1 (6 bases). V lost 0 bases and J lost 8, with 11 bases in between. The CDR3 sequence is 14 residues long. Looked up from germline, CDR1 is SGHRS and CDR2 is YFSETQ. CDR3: CASSLGQVPGELFF. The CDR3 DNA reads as TGCGCCAGCAGCTTGGGACAGGTTCCGGGGGAGCTGTTTTTT.

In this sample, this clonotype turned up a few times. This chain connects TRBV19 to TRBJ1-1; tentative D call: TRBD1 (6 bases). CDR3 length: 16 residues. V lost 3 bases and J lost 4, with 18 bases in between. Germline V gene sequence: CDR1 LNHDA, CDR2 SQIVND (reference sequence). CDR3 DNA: TGTGCCAGTAGTATTCGGGTCCGGGGGCGCGGCACTGAAGCTTTCTTT. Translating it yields CASSIRVRGRGTEAFF.

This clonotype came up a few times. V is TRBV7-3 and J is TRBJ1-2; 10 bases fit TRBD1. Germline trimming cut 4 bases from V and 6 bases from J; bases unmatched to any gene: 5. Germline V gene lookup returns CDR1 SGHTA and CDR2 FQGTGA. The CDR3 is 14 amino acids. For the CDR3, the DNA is TGTGCCAGCAGCTCTAAGACAGGGGGCGATGGCTACACCTTC. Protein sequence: CASSSKTGGDGYTF.

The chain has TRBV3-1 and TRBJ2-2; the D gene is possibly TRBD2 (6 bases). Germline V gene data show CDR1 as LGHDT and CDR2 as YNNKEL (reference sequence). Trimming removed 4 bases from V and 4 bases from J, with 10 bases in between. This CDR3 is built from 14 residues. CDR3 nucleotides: TGTGCCAGCAGCCCTACTAGCACCACCGGGGAGCTGTTTTTT. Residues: CASSPTSTTGELFF. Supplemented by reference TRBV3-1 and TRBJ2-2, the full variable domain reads DTAVSQTPKYLVTQMGNDKSIKCEQNLGHDTMYWYKQDSKKFLKIMFSYNNKELIINETVPNRFSPKSPDKAHLNLHINSLELGDSAVYFCASSPTSTTGELFFGEGSRLTVL.